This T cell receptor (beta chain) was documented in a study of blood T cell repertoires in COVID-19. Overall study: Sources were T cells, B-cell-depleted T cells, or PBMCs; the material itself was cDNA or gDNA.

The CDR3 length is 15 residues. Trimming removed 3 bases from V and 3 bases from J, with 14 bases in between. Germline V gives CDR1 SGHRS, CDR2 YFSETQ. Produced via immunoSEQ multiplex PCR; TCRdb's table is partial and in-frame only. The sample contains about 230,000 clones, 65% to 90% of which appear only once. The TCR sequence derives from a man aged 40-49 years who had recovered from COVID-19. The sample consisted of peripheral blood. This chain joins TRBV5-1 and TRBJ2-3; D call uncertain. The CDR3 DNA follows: TGCGCCAGCAGCTCCAGACTGGAACCGACAGATACGCAGTATTTT. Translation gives CASSSRLEPTDTQYF.